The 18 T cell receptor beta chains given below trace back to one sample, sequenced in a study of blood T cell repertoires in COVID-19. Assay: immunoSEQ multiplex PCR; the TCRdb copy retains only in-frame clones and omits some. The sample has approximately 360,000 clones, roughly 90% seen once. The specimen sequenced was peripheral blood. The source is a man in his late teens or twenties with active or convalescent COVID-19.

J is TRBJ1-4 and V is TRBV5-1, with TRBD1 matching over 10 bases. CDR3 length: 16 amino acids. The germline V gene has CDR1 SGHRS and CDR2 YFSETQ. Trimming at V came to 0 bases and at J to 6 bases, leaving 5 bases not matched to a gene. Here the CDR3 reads CASSLVRQGAHEKLFF. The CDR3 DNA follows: TGCGCCAGCAGCTTGGTCAGACAGGGGGCGCATGAAAAACTGTTTTTT.

CDR3 amino acids: CASSQDKIAGVDEQYF. The CDR3 bases are TGTGCCAGCAGCCAAGATAAGATAGCGGGGGTAGACGAGCAGTACTTC. The chain joins TRBV3-1 (or the pseudogene TRBV3-2) to TRBJ2-7, with TRBD2 matching 9 bases. V dropped 0 bases and J dropped 5; count of bases not matched to a gene: 8. Germline lookup yields CDR1 LGHDT and CDR2 YNNKEL (reference sequence). The CDR3 has 16 amino acids.

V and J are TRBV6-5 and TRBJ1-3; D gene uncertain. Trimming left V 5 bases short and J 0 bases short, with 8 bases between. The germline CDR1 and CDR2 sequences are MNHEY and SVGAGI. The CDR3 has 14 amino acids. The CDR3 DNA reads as TGTGCCAGCAGTCTAAGGAGCTCTGGAAACACCATATATTTT. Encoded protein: CASSLRSSGNTIYF.

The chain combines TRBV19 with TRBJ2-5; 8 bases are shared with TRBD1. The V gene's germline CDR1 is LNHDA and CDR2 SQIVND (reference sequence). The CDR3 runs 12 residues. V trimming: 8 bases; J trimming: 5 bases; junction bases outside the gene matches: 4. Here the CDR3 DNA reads TGTGCCAGTGGACAGGGTAGGGAGACCCAGTACTTC. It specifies CASGQGRETQYF.

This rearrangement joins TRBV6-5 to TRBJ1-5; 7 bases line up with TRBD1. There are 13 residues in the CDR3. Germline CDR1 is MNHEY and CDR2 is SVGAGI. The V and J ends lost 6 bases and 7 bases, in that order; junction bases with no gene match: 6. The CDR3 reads CASSRGAEQPQHF. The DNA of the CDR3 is TGTGCCAGCAGCAGGGGGGCGGAACAGCCCCAGCATTTT.

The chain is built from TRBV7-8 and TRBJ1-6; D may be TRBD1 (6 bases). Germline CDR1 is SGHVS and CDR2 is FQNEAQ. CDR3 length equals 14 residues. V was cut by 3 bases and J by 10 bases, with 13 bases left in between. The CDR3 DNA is TGTGCCAGCAGCTTTTGGACAGAACAATCACCCCTCCACTTT. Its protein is CASSFWTEQSPLHF.

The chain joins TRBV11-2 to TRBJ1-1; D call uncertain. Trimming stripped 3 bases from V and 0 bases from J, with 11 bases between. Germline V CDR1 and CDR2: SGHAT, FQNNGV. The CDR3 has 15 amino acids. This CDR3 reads CASSFEGTMNTEAFF. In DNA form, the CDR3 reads TGTGCCAGCAGCTTCGAGGGAACAATGAACACTGAAGCTTTCTTT.

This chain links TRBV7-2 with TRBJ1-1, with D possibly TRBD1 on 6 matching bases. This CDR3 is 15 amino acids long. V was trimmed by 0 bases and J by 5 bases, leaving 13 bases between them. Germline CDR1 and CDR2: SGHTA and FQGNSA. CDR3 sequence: CASSLAWVQGTEAFF. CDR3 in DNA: TGTGCCAGCAGCTTAGCCTGGGTCCAGGGGACTGAAGCTTTCTTT.

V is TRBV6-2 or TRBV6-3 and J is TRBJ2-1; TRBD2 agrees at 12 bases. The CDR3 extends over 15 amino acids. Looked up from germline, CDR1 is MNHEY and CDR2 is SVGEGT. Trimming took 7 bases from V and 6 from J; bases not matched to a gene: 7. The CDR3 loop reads CASTPLAGGANEQFF. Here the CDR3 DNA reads TGTGCCAGCACCCCCCTAGCGGGGGGGGCCAATGAGCAGTTCTTC.

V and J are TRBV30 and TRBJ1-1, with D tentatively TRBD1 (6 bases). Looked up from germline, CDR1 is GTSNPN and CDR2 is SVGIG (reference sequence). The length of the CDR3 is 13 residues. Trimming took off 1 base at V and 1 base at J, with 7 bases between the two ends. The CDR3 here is CAWSGGQNTEAFF. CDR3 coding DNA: TGTGCCTGGAGTGGGGGACAGAACACTGAAGCTTTCTTT.

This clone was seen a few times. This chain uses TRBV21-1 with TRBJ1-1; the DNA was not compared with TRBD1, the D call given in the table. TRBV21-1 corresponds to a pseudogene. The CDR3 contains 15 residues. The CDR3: CASSRCPGLGTEAFF. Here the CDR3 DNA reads TGTGCCAGCAGCAGATGTCCAGGGTTAGGGACTGAAGCTTTCTTT.

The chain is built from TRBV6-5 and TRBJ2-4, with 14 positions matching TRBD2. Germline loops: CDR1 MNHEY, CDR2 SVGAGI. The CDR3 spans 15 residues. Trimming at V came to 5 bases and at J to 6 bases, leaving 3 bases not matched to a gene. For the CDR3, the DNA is TGTGCCAGCAGTCTGACTAGCGGGGGGGCAAACATTCAGTACTTC. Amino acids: CASSLTSGGANIQYF.

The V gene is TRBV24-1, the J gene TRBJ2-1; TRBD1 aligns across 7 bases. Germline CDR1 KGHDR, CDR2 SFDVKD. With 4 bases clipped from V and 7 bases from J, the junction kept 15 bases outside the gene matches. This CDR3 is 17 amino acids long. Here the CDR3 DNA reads TGTGCCACCAGTGACCCAACTACAGGGGCGACTCAAAATGAGCAGTTCTTC. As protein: CATSDPTTGATQNEQFF.

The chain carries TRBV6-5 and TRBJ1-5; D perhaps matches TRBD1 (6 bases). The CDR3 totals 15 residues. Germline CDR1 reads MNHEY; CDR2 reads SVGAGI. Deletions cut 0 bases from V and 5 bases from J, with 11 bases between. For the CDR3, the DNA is TGTGCCAGCAGTTACTCGATCAGGGGTGATCAGCCCCAGCATTTT. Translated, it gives CASSYSIRGDQPQHF.

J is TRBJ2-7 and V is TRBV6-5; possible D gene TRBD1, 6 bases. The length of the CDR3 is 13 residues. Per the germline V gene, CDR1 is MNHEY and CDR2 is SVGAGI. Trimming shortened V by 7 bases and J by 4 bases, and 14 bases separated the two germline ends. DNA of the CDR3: TGTGCCAGCAATACGCAGAGGGGGTACGAGCAGTACTTC. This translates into CASNTQRGYEQYF.

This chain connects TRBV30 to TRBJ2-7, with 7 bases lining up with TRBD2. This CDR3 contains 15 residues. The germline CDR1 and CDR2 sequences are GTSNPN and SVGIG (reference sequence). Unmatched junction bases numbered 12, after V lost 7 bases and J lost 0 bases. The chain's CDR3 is CAFLNGRLHSYEQYF. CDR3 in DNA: TGTGCCTTTTTAAACGGGAGGCTTCACTCCTACGAGCAGTACTTC.

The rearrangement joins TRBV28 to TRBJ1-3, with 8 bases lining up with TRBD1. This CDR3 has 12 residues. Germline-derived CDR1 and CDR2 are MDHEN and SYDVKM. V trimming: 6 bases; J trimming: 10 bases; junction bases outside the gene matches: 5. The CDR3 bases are TGTGCCAGCAGGGCACAGGGGGGGACCATATATTTT. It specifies CASRAQGGTIYF.

The CDR3 DNA reads TGTGCCAGCTCACCGCGGGGGGTCCCCTACTACGAGCAGTACTTC. This codes for CASSPRGVPYYEQYF. The genes are TRBV18 and TRBJ2-7; 8 nucleotides align to TRBD2. Germline V gene sequence: CDR1 KGHSH, CDR2 LQKENI. V lost 3 bases to trimming and J lost 3 bases; unmatched junction nucleotides: 7. This CDR3 spans 15 amino acids.